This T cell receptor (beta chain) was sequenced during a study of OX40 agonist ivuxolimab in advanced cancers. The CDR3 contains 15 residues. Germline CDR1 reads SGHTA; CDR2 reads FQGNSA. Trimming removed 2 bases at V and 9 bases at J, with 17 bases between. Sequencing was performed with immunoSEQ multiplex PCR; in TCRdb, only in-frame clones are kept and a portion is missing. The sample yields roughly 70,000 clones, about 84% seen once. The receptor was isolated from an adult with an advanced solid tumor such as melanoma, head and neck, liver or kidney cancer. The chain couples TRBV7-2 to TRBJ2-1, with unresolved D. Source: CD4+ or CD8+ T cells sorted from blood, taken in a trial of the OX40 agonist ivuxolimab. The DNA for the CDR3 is TGTGCCAGCAGCTTAAGTCCAACGAGCGCAACTGAGCAGTTCTTC. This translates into CASSLSPTSATEQFF.